Below are 22 T cell receptor beta chains sequenced from a single sample in a study of cytomegalovirus exposure and HLA in healthy donors. Researchers ran the PCR with 60 Vbeta and 13 Jbeta primers. TCRdb's copy holds only in-frame clones and misses some; the assay was immunoSEQ multiplex PCR. The sample table includes under 200,000 clones. What was sequenced was PBMCs. These receptors all stem from a man under 40 in good health and CMV-seronegative.

The rearrangement links TRBV18 to TRBJ1-2; no firm D call. The CDR3 consists of 13 residues. Germline CDR1 and CDR2: KGHSH and LQKENI. The V end lost 0 bases, the J end lost 8 bases, and 10 bases lay between the germline ends. The CDR3 DNA reads TGTGCCAGCTCACCACCCTCCGGGGTCGGCTACACCTTC. Its protein product is CASSPPSGVGYTF.

The rearrangement links TRBV5-1 to TRBJ2-7; 8 positions agree with TRBD1. The CDR3 runs to 15 residues. The J segment lost 4 bases and the V segment lost 0 bases, leaving 6 bases of the junction unmatched. In germline, CDR1 is SGHRS, CDR2 YFSETQ. Written as DNA, the CDR3 is TGCGCCAGCAGCTTGGTTCAGGGGGCTTTGTACGAGCAGTACTTC. Its translation is CASSLVQGALYEQYF. Drawing the rest from reference TRBV5-1 and TRBJ2-7, the complete variable domain is KAGVTQTPRYLIKTRGQQVTLSCSPISGHRSVSWYQQTPGQGLQFLFEYFSETQRNKGNFPGRFSGRQFSNSRSEMNVSTLELGDSALYLCASSLVQGALYEQYFGPGTRLTVT.

This chain joins TRBV27 and TRBJ2-7, with D tentatively TRBD1 (5 bases). V lost 2 bases, J lost 0 bases, and 8 bases lay in between. Germline assignment: CDR1 MNHEY and CDR2 SMNVEV (reference sequence). This CDR3 comprises 14 residues. The CDR3 sequence is CASSLQGSSYEQYF. The CDR3 nucleotides read TGTGCCAGCAGTTTACAGGGTAGCTCCTACGAGCAGTACTTC.

The J gene is TRBJ1-4, the V gene TRBV28; unclear D gene. The CDR3 is made up of 14 amino acids. V was cut by 2 bases and J by 7 bases, with 11 bases left in between. The germline CDR1 and CDR2 sequences are MDHEN and SYDVKM. The CDR3: CASSLPLTGEKLFF. Here the CDR3 DNA reads TGTGCCAGCAGTTTACCCTTGACGGGTGAAAAACTGTTTTTT. The whole variable domain, remainder taken from reference TRBV28 and TRBJ1-4, is DVKVTQSSRYLVKRTGEKVFLECVQDMDHENMFWYRQDPGLGLRLIYFSYDVKMKEKGDIPEGYSVSREKKERFSLILESASTNQTSMYLCASSLPLTGEKLFFGSGTQLSVL.

The gene calls are TRBV27 and TRBJ2-7, with 7 bases that match TRBD1. The germline V gene encodes CDR1 MNHEY and CDR2 SMNVEV (reference sequence). The CDR3 is made up of 13 amino acids. With V trimmed by 6 bases and J by 5 bases, 7 bases remained unmatched. The DNA for the CDR3 is TGTGCCAGCAGCTTTCAGGGGGTCCACGAGCAGTACTTC. Amino acids: CASSFQGVHEQYF.

The V and J genes are TRBV4-2 and TRBJ2-7; 11 bases match TRBD2. The CDR3 sequence is 19 residues long. Losses at the gene ends were 2 bases for V and 6 bases for J; bases not matched to a gene: 18. Germline-derived CDR1 and CDR2 are LGHNA and YNFKEQ. CDR3 in amino acids: CASSQKRGGSVAGGIEQYF. The CDR3 DNA reads as TGTGCCAGCAGCCAAAAAAGGGGGGGGAGCGTAGCGGGAGGGATCGAGCAGTACTTC.

V usage is TRBV9 and J usage is TRBJ2-2; 7 bases agree with TRBD1. Per the germline V gene, CDR1 is SGDLS and CDR2 is YYNGEE. This CDR3 is built from 17 residues. V was pared by 7 bases and J by 0 bases, with 12 bases of the junction left unmatched. The DNA of the CDR3 is TGTGCCAGCCGTCCCTACCCCGGGACAGCGAACACCGGGGAGCTGTTTTTT. Residues: CASRPYPGTANTGELFF.

The V call is TRBV7-2, the J call TRBJ1-6; D is possibly TRBD1 (5 bases). The CDR3 totals 18 residues. V lost 2 bases and J lost 0, with 14 bases in between. Germline CDR1 and CDR2: SGHTA and FQGNSA. This chain's CDR3 is CASSLKVGGSSYNSPLHF. CDR3 DNA: TGTGCCAGCAGCTTAAAGGTGGGGGGGAGCTCCTATAATTCACCCCTCCACTTT.

Comment on this clone: Its ends do not fully match the called genes, so a read error is possible. V gene TRBV11-3 combines with J gene TRBJ2-4; TRBD1 aligns across 8 bases. The CDR3 totals 14 residues. The germline V gene has CDR1 SGHNT and CDR2 YENEEA. The CDR3 nucleotides read TGTGCCAGCAGCTTACAGACAGGGGATGGAGTTCAGCACTTC. Protein: CASSLQTGDGVQHF.

V is TRBV19 and J is TRBJ2-3; maybe TRBD2 (5 bases). Germline loops: CDR1 LNHDA, CDR2 SQIVND (reference sequence). The CDR3 spans 15 residues. The V gene lost 4 bases and the J gene lost 5 bases, with 16 bases spanning the gap. CDR3 nucleotides: TGTGCCAGTAGTAGTGGACTTGTCCTAGGAGATACGCAGTATTTT. It translates to CASSSGLVLGDTQYF. The variable domain in full, completed from reference TRBV19 and TRBJ2-3, reads DGGITQSPKYLFRKEGQNVTLSCEQNLNHDAMYWYRQDPGQGLRLIYYSQIVNDFQKGDIAEGYSVSREKKESFPLTVTSAQKNPTAFYLCASSSGLVLGDTQYFGPGTRLTVL.

The chain links TRBV19 to TRBJ1-5; D is unclear. The CDR3 consists of 15 residues. The germline V gene has CDR1 LNHDA and CDR2 SQIVND (reference sequence). V dropped 6 bases and J dropped 2 bases, with 14 bases sitting between them. CDR3: CASSPLGVRNQPQHF. DNA for the CDR3: TGTGCCAGTAGCCCCCTCGGGGTCCGCAATCAGCCCCAGCATTTT.

J is TRBJ1-2 and V is TRBV27; D possibly corresponds to TRBD1 (5 bases). Germline-derived CDR1 and CDR2 are MNHEY and SMNVEV (reference sequence). V was trimmed by 3 bases and J by 8 bases, leaving 19 bases between them. The CDR3 totals 15 residues. The CDR3 region is CASSFYNTGPLGYTF. The CDR3 DNA is TGTGCCAGCAGTTTCTATAACACAGGTCCCCTAGGCTACACCTTC.

V usage is TRBV5-6 and J usage is TRBJ2-1; TRBD2 aligns across 10 bases. Germline CDR1 and CDR2: SGHDT and YYEEEE. V gave up 2 bases and J gave up 2 bases; unmatched junction bases: 4. This CDR3 has 16 amino acids. The CDR3 DNA sequence: TGTGCCAGCAGCTTCCTGAGCGGGAGGGCCTACAATGAGCAGTTCTTC. Amino acid sequence: CASSFLSGRAYNEQFF.

The chain is built from TRBV28 and TRBJ2-1, with 9 nucleotides matching TRBD2. The CDR3 totals 14 residues. Germline V lookup: CDR1 MDHEN, CDR2 SYDVKM. The V gene end was trimmed by 2 bases and the J gene end by 9 bases; junction bases not matched to a gene: 5. The CDR3 loop is CASSLAGGQTEQFF. CDR3 nucleotides: TGTGCCAGCAGTTTAGCGGGAGGGCAAACTGAGCAGTTCTTC.

The V gene is TRBV7-9, the J gene TRBJ2-7, with 9 nucleotides matching TRBD2. J was trimmed by 6 bases and V by 3 bases; bases with no gene match: 12. The V gene's germline CDR1 is SEHNR and CDR2 FQNEAQ (reference sequence). The CDR3 extends over 16 amino acids. The DNA for the CDR3 is TGTGCCAGCAGCTTGGGCCCCGCGGGGGGGGCGGGCGAGCAGTACTTC. Translated: CASSLGPAGGAGEQYF. Looking up the rest from reference TRBV7-9 and TRBJ2-7 gives the full variable domain: DTGVSQNPRHKITKRGQNVTFRCDPISEHNRLYWYRQTLGQGPEFLTYFQNEAQLEKSRLLSDRFSAERPKGSFSTLEIQRTEQGDSAMYLCASSLGPAGGAGEQYFGPGTRLTVT.

V gene TRBV29-1 combines with J gene TRBJ2-7, with 7 bases that match TRBD2. The CDR3 is 16 residues long. Germline V CDR1 and CDR2: SQVTM, ANQGSEA. V trimming: 7 bases; J trimming: 3 bases; junction bases outside the gene matches: 18. The CDR3, as DNA: TGCAGCGCCGCAAGGGGACTAACTGCTACATACTACGAGCAGTACTTC. As protein: CSAARGLTATYYEQYF.

The rearrangement links TRBV30 to TRBJ2-7; TRBD2 aligns across 10 bases. The CDR3 extends over 14 amino acids. CDR1 is GTSNPN and CDR2 is SVGIG in the germline V gene (reference sequence). Unmatched junction bases numbered 5, after V lost 0 bases and J lost 6 bases. The CDR3 region is CAWSVLKRGGEQYF. The CDR3 DNA reads TGTGCCTGGAGTGTACTTAAGCGGGGGGGCGAGCAGTACTTC.

The chain couples TRBV7-9 to TRBJ1-3; D gene uncertain. The CDR3 spans 15 residues. CDR1 is SEHNR and CDR2 is FQNEAQ in the germline V gene (reference sequence). Trimming removed 3 bases at V and 3 bases at J, with 12 bases between. CDR3 sequence (DNA): TGTGCCAGCAGCTTCGGACTTCCTGGTGGAAACACCATATATTTT. Translation gives CASSFGLPGGNTIYF. Complete variable domain (other parts from reference TRBV7-9 and TRBJ1-3): DTGVSQNPRHKITKRGQNVTFRCDPISEHNRLYWYRQTLGQGPEFLTYFQNEAQLEKSRLLSDRFSAERPKGSFSTLEIQRTEQGDSAMYLCASSFGLPGGNTIYFGEGSWLTVV.

The chain combines TRBV6-1 with TRBJ1-1; the D is unclear. The V end lost 8 bases, the J end lost 4 bases, and 14 bases lay between the germline ends. The CDR3 contains 13 residues. CDR1 MNHNS and CDR2 SASEGT come from the germline V gene. The CDR3: CASWEQWSTEAFF. Here the CDR3 DNA reads TGTGCCAGCTGGGAGCAGTGGAGCACTGAAGCTTTCTTT.

This sequence joins TRBV11-2 and TRBJ1-3; TRBD1 is a possible D gene (6 bases). CDR3 length: 16 amino acids. The V end lost 5 bases, the J end lost 0 bases, and 14 bases lay between the germline ends. CDR1 is SGHAT and CDR2 is FQNNGV in the germline V gene. CDR3 coding DNA: TGTGCCAGCAGCCGAATCACAGGGAGCTCTGGAAACACCATATATTTT. It yields the protein CASSRITGSSGNTIYF. The full variable domain, its missing parts supplied by reference TRBV11-2 and TRBJ1-3, is EAGVAQSPRYKIIEKRQSVAFWCNPISGHATLYWYQQILGQGPKLLIQFQNNGVVDDSQLPKDRFSAERLKGVDSTLKIQPAKLEDSAVYLCASSRITGSSGNTIYFGEGSWLTVV.

The chain is built from TRBV30 and TRBJ2-2; TRBD2 agrees at 8 bases. The CDR3 is 16 amino acids. After removal of 0 bases from V and 1 base from J, the junction contained 4 bases not matched to a gene. The germline V gene encodes CDR1 GTSNPN and CDR2 SVGIG (reference sequence). DNA for the CDR3: TGTGCCTGGAGTGTACTAGCGGAGGGGAACACCGGGGAGCTGTTTTTT. Translated: CAWSVLAEGNTGELFF.

The chain carries TRBV6-5 and TRBJ2-7; tentatively, D is TRBD1 (6 bases). Trimming took off 5 bases at V and 3 bases at J, with 11 bases between the two ends. The germline gives CDR1 MNHEY, CDR2 SVGAGI. The CDR3 runs to 13 residues. The CDR3 DNA sequence: TGTGCCAGCAGTCGACCACAGGGCTACGAGCAGTACTTC. It is translated as CASSRPQGYEQYF.